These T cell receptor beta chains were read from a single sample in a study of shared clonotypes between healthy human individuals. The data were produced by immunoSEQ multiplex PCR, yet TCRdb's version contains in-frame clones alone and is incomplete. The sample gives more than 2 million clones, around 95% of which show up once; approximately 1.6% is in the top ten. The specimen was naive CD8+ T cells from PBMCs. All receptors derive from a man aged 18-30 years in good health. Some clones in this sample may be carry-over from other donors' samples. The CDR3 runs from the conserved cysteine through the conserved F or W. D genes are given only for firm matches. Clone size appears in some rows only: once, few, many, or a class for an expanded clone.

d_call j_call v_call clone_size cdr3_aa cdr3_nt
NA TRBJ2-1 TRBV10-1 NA CASSESLLEGSPYNEQFF TGCGCCAGCAGTGAGTCCCTCCTAGAGGGCTCTCCCTACAATGAGCAGTTCTTC
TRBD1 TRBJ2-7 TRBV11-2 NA CASSLDGTGGGEQYF TGTGCCAGCAGCTTAGATGGGACAGGGGGCGGCGAGCAGTACTTC
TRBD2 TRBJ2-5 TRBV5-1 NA CASSTSSGGQETQYF TGCGCCAGCAGCACCTCTAGCGGGGGCCAAGAGACCCAGTACTTC
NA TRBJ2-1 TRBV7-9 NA CASSFQAYNEQFF TGTGCCAGCAGCTTTCAGGCTTACAATGAGCAGTTCTTC
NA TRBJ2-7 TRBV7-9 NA CASSPSLLYEQYF TGTGCCAGCAGCCCATCACTCCTCTACGAGCAGTACTTC
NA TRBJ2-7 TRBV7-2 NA CASRWAGDSYEQYF TGTGCCAGCCGATGGGCAGGAGACTCCTACGAGCAGTACTTC
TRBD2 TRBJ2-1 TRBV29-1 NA CSVEVLAGVEQFF TGCAGCGTTGAAGTACTAGCGGGAGTTGAGCAGTTCTTC
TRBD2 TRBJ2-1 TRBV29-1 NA CSVVRGLPYNEQFF TGCAGCGTTGTGCGGGGACTACCCTACAATGAGCAGTTCTTC
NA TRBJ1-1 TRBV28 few CAGRRGSTEAFF TGTGCTGGTCGCAGGGGCTCGACTGAAGCTTTCTTT
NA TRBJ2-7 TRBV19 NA CASSTGSRVYEQYF TGTGCCAGTAGTACCGGGTCGAGGGTGTACGAGCAGTACTTC
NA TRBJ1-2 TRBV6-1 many CASSRTEARYGYTF TGTGCCAGCAGTAGGACAGAAGCTAGGTATGGCTACACCTTC
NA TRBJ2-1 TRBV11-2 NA CASSSQTRRNEQFF TGTGCCAGCAGCTCGCAAACACGGAGGAATGAGCAGTTCTTC
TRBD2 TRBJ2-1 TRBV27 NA CASRTGTSPYNEQFF TGTGCCAGCAGAACCGGGACTAGTCCCTACAATGAGCAGTTCTTC
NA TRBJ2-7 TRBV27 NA CASRDRGLYYEQYF TGTGCCAGCAGAGACCGGGGCTTATACTACGAGCAGTACTTC
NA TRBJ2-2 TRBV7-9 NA CASRPRSSGELFF TGTGCCAGCAGACCCCGGTCTTCCGGGGAGCTGTTTTTT
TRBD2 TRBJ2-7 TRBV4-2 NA CASSHLGLAGGPLRGEQYF TGTGCCAGCAGCCACCTCGGGCTAGCGGGAGGGCCCCTTCGGGGCGAGCAGTACTTC
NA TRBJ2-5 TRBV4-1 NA CASSHARGGPQETQYF TGCGCCAGCAGCCACGCCCGCGGAGGGCCGCAAGAGACCCAGTACTTC
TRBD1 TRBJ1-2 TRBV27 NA CASSPDRANYGYTF TGTGCCAGCAGTCCCGACAGGGCTAACTATGGCTACACCTTC
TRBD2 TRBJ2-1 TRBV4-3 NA CASSQDRALAGGNEQFF TGCGCCAGCAGCCAAGATAGGGCACTAGCGGGAGGCAATGAGCAGTTCTTC
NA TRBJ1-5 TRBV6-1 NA CASRMSGQPQHF TGTGCCAGCCGAATGTCGGGTCAGCCCCAGCATTTT
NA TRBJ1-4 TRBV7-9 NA CASSFLPTNEKLFF TGTGCCAGCAGCTTTCTCCCAACTAATGAAAAACTGTTTTTT
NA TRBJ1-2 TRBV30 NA CAWSVLRGYGYTF TGTGCCTGGAGTGTATTGAGAGGGTATGGCTACACCTTC
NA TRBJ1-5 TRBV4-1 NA CASQGPTNQPQHF TGCGCCAGCCAGGGACCGACGAATCAGCCCCAGCATTTT
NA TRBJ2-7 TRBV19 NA CASSPTDSYEQYF TGTGCCAGTAGTCCCACGGACTCCTACGAGCAGTACTTC
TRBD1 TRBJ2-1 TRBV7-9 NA CASSLSPPGTGVGNEQFF TGTGCCAGCAGCTTATCCCCTCCCGGGACAGGAGTGGGCAATGAGCAGTTCTTC
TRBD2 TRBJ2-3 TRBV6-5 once CASSSLAGGKTDTQYF TGTGCCAGCAGTTCCCTAGCGGGAGGCAAAACGGATACGCAGTATTTT
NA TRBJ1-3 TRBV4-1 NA CASSQDPGQDTIYF TGCGCCAGCAGCCAAGATCCAGGGCAAGACACCATATATTTT
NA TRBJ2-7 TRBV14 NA CASSQGRGEQYF TGTGCCAGCAGCCAAGGCAGAGGGGAGCAGTACTTC
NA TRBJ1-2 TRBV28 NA CASRLTGVPYGYTF TGTGCCAGCAGGCTGACAGGCGTCCCGTATGGCTACACCTTC
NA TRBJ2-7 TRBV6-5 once CATHKRSSYEQYF TGTGCCACCCACAAGCGAAGCTCCTACGAGCAGTACTTC
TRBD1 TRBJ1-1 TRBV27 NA CASRTGQDEFF TGTGCCAGCAGGACCGGACAGGATGAATTCTTT
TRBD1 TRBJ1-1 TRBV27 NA CASSPLTGWNTEAFF TGTGCCAGCAGTCCACTGACAGGGTGGAACACTGAAGCTTTCTTT
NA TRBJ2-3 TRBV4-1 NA CASSQAGGGGTDTQYF TGCGCCAGCAGCCAAGCGGGGGGCGGGGGCACAGATACGCAGTATTTT
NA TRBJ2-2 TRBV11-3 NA CASSAQDTGELFF TGTGCCAGCAGCGCCCAGGATACCGGGGAGCTGTTTTTT
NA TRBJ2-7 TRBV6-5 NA CASSYSFSAPYEQYF TGTGCCAGCAGTTACTCGTTCAGTGCCCCCTACGAGCAGTACTTC
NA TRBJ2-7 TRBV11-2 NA CASSLEWVGYEQYF TGTGCCAGCAGCTTAGAATGGGTGGGCTACGAGCAGTACTTC
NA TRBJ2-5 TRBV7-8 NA CASSITGGKETQYF TGTGCCAGCAGCATCACAGGCGGGAAAGAGACCCAGTACTTC
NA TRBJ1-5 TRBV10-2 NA CASSQRDYSNQPQHF TGCGCCAGCAGTCAACGGGACTATAGCAATCAGCCCCAGCATTTT
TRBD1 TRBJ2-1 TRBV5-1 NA CASSTYGQGFFDEQFF TGCGCCAGCAGCACTTACGGACAGGGGTTCTTCGATGAGCAGTTCTTC
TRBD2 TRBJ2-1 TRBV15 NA CATSRDPGTSGNEQFF TGTGCCACCAGCAGAGATCCCGGGACTAGCGGCAATGAGCAGTTCTTC
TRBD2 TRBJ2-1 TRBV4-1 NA CASSQDLASGSHEQFF TGCGCCAGCAGCCAAGATCTGGCTAGCGGGAGTCATGAGCAGTTCTTC
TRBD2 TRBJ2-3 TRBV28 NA CASSLSAGGPPDTQYF TGTGCCAGCAGTTTATCGGCGGGAGGGCCCCCAGATACGCAGTATTTT
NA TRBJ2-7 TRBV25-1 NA CASSEYEGRSYEQYF TGTGCCAGCAGTGAATATGAGGGGCGATCCTACGAGCAGTACTTC
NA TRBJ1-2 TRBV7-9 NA CASSLAGGNYGYTF TGTGCCAGCAGCTTAGCCGGCGGGAACTATGGCTACACCTTC
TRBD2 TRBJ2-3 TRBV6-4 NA CASSPYTGLAPDTQYF TGTGCCAGCTCCCCCTATACGGGACTAGCTCCAGATACGCAGTATTTT
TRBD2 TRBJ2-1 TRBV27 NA CASSLFAAGGTDEQFF TGTGCCAGCAGTTTATTCGCCGCGGGAGGAACCGATGAGCAGTTCTTC
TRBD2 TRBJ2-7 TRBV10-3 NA CAISSAGGTYEQYF TGTGCCATCAGCTCAGCGGGAGGGACCTACGAGCAGTACTTC
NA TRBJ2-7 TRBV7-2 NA CASSKRLVSHEQYF TGTGCCAGCAGCAAGCGACTAGTCTCTCACGAGCAGTACTTC